Each of the 2 T cell receptor beta chains below was sequenced from the same sample in a study of monozygotic twins with cystic fibrosis. Sequencing was performed with immunoSEQ multiplex PCR; in TCRdb, only in-frame clones are kept and a portion is missing. The sample shows about 14,000 clones, 75% to 90% of them seen only once. The specimen was blood. Receptor source: a boy aged 5-17 years with cystic fibrosis.

This clone came up a few times. DNA of the CDR3: TGTGCCAGCACCCCGTCGGGGGGCAATGGCTACACCTTC. As protein: CASTPSGGNGYTF. V and J are TRBV7-8 and TRBJ1-2; tentative D call: TRBD1 (6 bases). The CDR3 runs 13 residues. The V gene's germline CDR1 is SGHVS and CDR2 FQNEAQ. With 7 bases removed from V and 6 bases from J, the gap between germline ends came to 15 bases.

The rearrangement joins TRBV28 to TRBJ1-2, with D perhaps TRBD1 (5 bases). Trimming pared 4 bases from V and 4 bases from J, leaving 25 bases between. The CDR3 is made up of 18 amino acids. Germline V gives CDR1 MDHEN, CDR2 SYDVKM. The CDR3 coding sequence is TGTGCCAGCAGTTATCCCTTTGGTCCTCTCGGGACGGGCTATGGCTACACCTTC. Its protein product is CASSYPFGPLGTGYGYTF.